Listed here is a single T cell receptor (beta chain). The antigen is undetermined. The data derive from a study of CD4 T cells in relation to SARS-CoV-2 and coronaviruses. Study-level information: Patient ages ranged from 21 to 72, median 38.

Uncultured naive and memory CD4+ T cells supplied DNA for deep TCR-beta sequencing. The protocol was immunoSEQ multiplex PCR, while the TCRdb copy is restricted to in-frame clones and leaves out a portion. Of around 37,000 clones listed, 75% to 90% are singletons. Broader study findings: The assay detects memory recall responses, not culture-primed primary responses. The cross-reactivity analysis covered only spike protein, not other viral proteins.

This CDR3 is built from 14 residues. V was shortened by 5 bases and J by 7 bases, with 15 bases between the two germline ends. From germline, CDR1 is MNHEY and CDR2 SVGEGT. The rearrangement uses TRBV6-2 or TRBV6-3 and TRBJ1-5; D unclear. Sample: memory CD4+ T cells from PBMCs. The TCR comes from an adult with COVID-19. The CDR3 is CASSKPYREQPQHF. In DNA, the CDR3 is TGTGCCAGCAGTAAGCCCTATAGGGAACAGCCCCAGCATTTT.